This is a list of T cell receptor beta chains from one sample in a study of blood T cells in healthy people across ages. Using its own MiXCR run on the 5' RACE reads, TCRdb lists one record per CDR3 protein. The sample has some 1 million distinct CDR3 sequences; under 45% are singletons. Source material: blood. The origin of the receptors is a woman in her sixties in good health. CDR3s include the opening cysteine and the closing phenylalanine or tryptophan. D genes are given only for firm matches. Rows may omit the clone size; those that give it use once, few, many or a size class.

NA	TRBD2	TRBV7-4	TRBJ2-7	TGTGCCACCACGTCCGGGACTAGAGCCTACGAGCAGTACTTC	CATTSGTRAYEQYF
NA	TRBD1	TRBV29-1	TRBJ2-2	TGCAGCGTGGGACAGGGGAGTACCGGGGAGCTGTTTTTT	CSVGQGSTGELFF
few	NA	TRBV5-1	TRBJ2-6	TGCGCCAGCAGCTTGGCCGCTGGGGCCAACGTCCTGACTTTC	CASSLAAGANVLTF
NA	NA	TRBV27	TRBJ1-4	TGTGCCAGCAGTTTGGACAGTGGCGGAGGTGAAAAACTGTTTTTT	CASSLDSGGGEKLFF
NA	NA	TRBV4-1	TRBJ2-3	TGCGCCAGCAGCCCCTCGGGACTCCTCACAGATACGCAGTATTTT	CASSPSGLLTDTQYF
NA	NA	TRBV6-5	TRBJ1-1	TGTGCCAGCAGGTTAATAGGGGTTGGCACTGAAGCTTTCTTT	CASRLIGVGTEAFF
NA	NA	TRBV29-1	TRBJ2-5	TGCAGCGTTGGGGGTACAGGGAGGGGCGAGACCCAGTACTTC	CSVGGTGRGETQYF
NA	NA	TRBV29-1	TRBJ2-1	TGCAGCGTTGAAGATTGGGGGGACAGCTACAATGAGCAGTTCTTC	CSVEDWGDSYNEQFF
many	TRBD2	TRBV10-3	TRBJ2-7	TGTGCCATCAGTGATCCGGGGACTAGCGGGAGAAGGTACGAGCAGTACTTC	CAISDPGTSGRRYEQYF
NA	TRBD2	TRBV20-1	TRBJ2-1	TGCAGTGCTAGCCGTCTAGCGGGAGTTGCTGAGCAGTTCTTC	CSASRLAGVAEQFF
NA	TRBD2	TRBV11-2	TRBJ2-5	TGTGCCAGCAGCTCTCCTGGGGTTGGAGCGGGAGCGCCCCAGTACTTC	CASSSPGVGAGAPQYF
NA	TRBD1	TRBV4-2	TRBJ2-6	TGTGCCAGCAGCCAAGATCCGACAGGGATGTCTGGGGCCAACGTCCTGACTTTC	CASSQDPTGMSGANVLTF
NA	NA	TRBV3-1	TRBJ2-4	TGTGCCAGCAGCCAAGGGGCAGGGGCGAGTGAGCAGTACTTC	CASSQGAGASEQYF
NA	NA	TRBV2	TRBJ2-7	TGTGCCAGCCTACTACGCTCCTACAATGAGCAGTACTTC	CASLLRSYNEQYF
NA	NA	TRBV27	TRBJ1-2	TGTGCCAGCAGTTTATCCCTCTACTATGGCTACACCTTC	CASSLSLYYGYTF
NA	NA	TRBV7-9	TRBJ2-1	TGTGCCAGCAGCTTTGGGGGAGGAATACAGTTCTTC	CASSFGGGIQFF
NA	TRBD1	TRBV6-5	TRBJ2-1	TGTGCCAGCAGTTACCAGGGGGCAACCTACAATGAGCAGTTCTTC	CASSYQGATYNEQFF
few	TRBD2	TRBV28	TRBJ2-7	TGTGCCAGCAGCCTACCGGGACTAGCGGGAGGAGGGACCTACGAGCAGTACTTC	CASSLPGLAGGGTYEQYF
few	TRBD2	TRBV5-4	TRBJ2-7	TGTGCCAGCAGCCTGTCCAAACTAGCGGGAGTGGACGAGCAGTACTTC	CASSLSKLAGVDEQYF
NA	NA	TRBV27	TRBJ2-1	TGTGCCAGCAGAGGGGGGAGGACCTACAATGAGCAGTTCTTC	CASRGGRTYNEQFF
few	NA	TRBV12-3/TRBV12-4	TRBJ2-3	TGTGCCAGCAGTTACGGCGCCACAGATACGCAGTATTTT	CASSYGATDTQYF
NA	TRBD1	TRBV12-3/TRBV12-4	TRBJ1-1	TGTGCCAGCAGTACAAGGCCACAGGGGGAGGCCACTGAAGCTTCCTTT	CASSTRPQGEATEASF
few	NA	TRBV20-1	TRBJ2-3	TGCAGTGCAACCGGGACTCCTAGCACAGATACGCAGTATTTT	CSATGTPSTDTQYF
NA	TRBD2	TRBV14	TRBJ2-1	TGTGCCAGCAGCCGACTAGCGGGAGCCAGCGGTGAGCAGTTCTTC	CASSRLAGASGEQFF
few	TRBD1	TRBV6-4	TRBJ2-5	TGTGCCAGCAGTGCGACAGGGGGCGGAGGGGAGACCCAGTACTTC	CASSATGGGGETQYF
NA	TRBD1	TRBV7-2	TRBJ1-2	TGTGCCAGCAGCTCCGACAGGGGAAGATATGGCTACACCTTC	CASSSDRGRYGYTF
few	NA	TRBV4-2	TRBJ2-7	TGTGCCAGCAGCCAAGATCAGGGGCACAGGGACGAGCAGTACTTC	CASSQDQGHRDEQYF
NA	NA	TRBV2	TRBJ1-5	TGTGCCAGCAGAGTAAGAGGGGATAGCAATCAGCCCCAGCATTTT	CASRVRGDSNQPQHF
few	NA	TRBV6-4	TRBJ2-5	TGTGCCAGCAGTGACGGATCTAGGCTGGGTTCGATCGAGACCCAGTACTTC	CASSDGSRLGSIETQYF
few	NA	TRBV10-3	TRBJ2-5	TGTGCCATCAGGGACGGGGACGCCCAAGAGACCCAGTACTTC	CAIRDGDAQETQYF
NA	TRBD2	TRBV11-2	TRBJ2-3	TGTGCCAGCAGCTTAGATAATGGCGGGAGGGCAGATACGCAGTATTTT	CASSLDNGGRADTQYF
once	NA	TRBV3-1	TRBJ2-7	TGTGCCAGCAGCCGAGGGGTTAGCGCCAACTACGAGCAGTACTTC	CASSRGVSANYEQYF
NA	NA	TRBV5-1	TRBJ2-3	TGCGCCAGCAGCTGGACTAAGGGGCAAGATACGCAGTATTTT	CASSWTKGQDTQYF
few	NA	TRBV7-8	TRBJ2-5	TGTGCCAGTTACGGGGGTAGCGGAGCGGAAGAGACCCAGTACTTC	CASYGGSGAEETQYF
once	TRBD1	TRBV20-1	TRBJ2-7	TGCAGTGCTAGCGAGGGCAGGGGGCCGTCCTACGAGCAGTACTTC	CSASEGRGPSYEQYF
NA	TRBD1	TRBV18	TRBJ2-4	TGTGCCAGCTCACCACCGGGGACAGGGGTTAGCATTCAGTACTTC	CASSPPGTGVSIQYF
NA	NA	TRBV5-1	TRBJ1-3	TGCGCCAGCAGCTTGGACGGGGACTCTGGAAACACCATATATTTT	CASSLDGDSGNTIYF
NA	NA	TRBV12-3/TRBV12-4	TRBJ1-4	TGTGCCAGCAGTCCAGGGTACAGGGCGTCTAATGAAAAACTGTTTTTT	CASSPGYRASNEKLFF
NA	NA	TRBV7-9	TRBJ2-5	TGTGCCGCAGCCTCCAGGCGGGATAAAGAGACCCAGTACTTC	CAAASRRDKETQYF
few	NA	TRBV7-2	TRBJ2-1	TGTGCCAGCACCTATGCGGGTTACAATGAGCAGTTCTTC	CASTYAGYNEQFF
few	NA	TRBV7-8	TRBJ1-1	TGTGCCAGCAGCTCCCGGATCGGGGGTAGCACTGAAGCTTTCTTT	CASSSRIGGSTEAFF
NA	NA	TRBV3-1	TRBJ2-7	TGTGCCAGCAGCCAAGCGTCTTTGGTGAGCAACGAGCAGTACTTC	CASSQASLVSNEQYF
NA	TRBD2	TRBV6-1	TRBJ2-1	TGTGCCAGCAGTGAAACCTCTAGCGGGATAGCGCAGTTCTTC	CASSETSSGIAQFF
few	NA	TRBV27	TRBJ2-7	TGTGCCAGCGGTACCGGGACACGATCCTACGAGCAGTACTTC	CASGTGTRSYEQYF
NA	TRBD1	TRBV5-1	TRBJ1-1	TGCGCCAGCAGCTTGGCGCCAGGGACAGTGACTGAAGCTTTCTTT	CASSLAPGTVTEAFF
NA	TRBD1	TRBV4-2	TRBJ1-6	TGTGCCAGCAGCCAAGATAGGGACAGAATCCTCCACTTT	CASSQDRDRILHF
NA	NA	TRBV12-5	TRBJ2-6	TGTGCTAGTGGTTACACTTCAGGAATCTCCGGCTCTGGGGCCAACGTCCTGACTTTC	CASGYTSGISGSGANVLTF
few	TRBD1	TRBV10-3	TRBJ1-5	TGTGCCATCAGTGAGGGAGGGGGCGCGGGTCAGCCCCAGCATTTT	CAISEGGGAGQPQHF
few	NA	TRBV5-1	TRBJ1-2	TGCGCCAGCAGATTTGAGTGGTCCTCGACCTATGGCTACACCTTC	CASRFEWSSTYGYTF
few	NA	TRBV5-1	TRBJ2-3	TGCGCCAGCAGGCCCTTTCCCCAAGATACGCAGTATTTT	CASRPFPQDTQYF
NA	TRBD1	TRBV27	TRBJ1-4	TGTGCCAGCAGTAATTACCCCCCGGGACAGGGGAATGAAAAACTGTTTTTT	CASSNYPPGQGNEKLFF
NA	NA	TRBV14	TRBJ2-3	TGTGCCAGCAGCCAAGAGGGGCACACCACTAGCACAGATACGCAGTATTTT	CASSQEGHTTSTDTQYF
NA	NA	TRBV7-2	TRBJ2-3	TGTGCCAGCAGCAGTGGGGGCCGACGGTCAGATACGCAGTATTTT	CASSSGGRRSDTQYF
few	TRBD2	TRBV14	TRBJ2-7	TGTGCCAGCAGCCACGAGACTAGCGGGACCGTCTCCTACGAGCAGTACTTC	CASSHETSGTVSYEQYF
few	TRBD1	TRBV4-2	TRBJ2-3	TGTGCCAGCAGCCCGACCTCCGGGACAGCTAGCACAGATACGCAGTATTTT	CASSPTSGTASTDTQYF
few	TRBD1	TRBV12-3/TRBV12-4	TRBJ2-1	TGTGCCAGCAGTTTAAACAACAGGGGCAATGAGCAGTTCTTC	CASSLNNRGNEQFF
NA	NA	TRBV9	TRBJ1-4	TGTGCCAGCAGCGCCGGGGGGGGTTATAATGAAAAACTGTTTTTT	CASSAGGGYNEKLFF
NA	TRBD2	TRBV10-1	TRBJ2-1	TGCGCCAGCTCAGGACTAGCGGGATCCTACAATGAGCAGTTCTTC	CASSGLAGSYNEQFF
NA	NA	TRBV5-5	TRBJ2-4	TGTGCCAGCAGCTTGGTTCAGGGGCGGATAAACATTCAGTACTTC	CASSLVQGRINIQYF